This T cell receptor beta chain originates from a study of PD-L1 blockade in urothelial cancer. Background on the study: The authors examined blood 3 weeks (second dose) and 6 weeks after treatment start. Counts from blood samples showed a median of 141,255 T cells.

The CDR3 is made up of 13 amino acids. V was cut by 5 bases and J by 13 bases, with 15 bases left in between. Germline V CDR1 and CDR2: MNHNS, SASEGT. Time point denoted: pretreatment peripheral blood. Overall study results and limits: More expansion of tumor-associated blood clones, seen at 3 weeks, marked durable-benefit patients.

On this clone: The target antigen is unknown.

Sequencing was performed with immunoSEQ multiplex PCR; in TCRdb, only in-frame clones are kept and a portion is missing. The repertoire holds 45,000 to 65,000 clones, with approximately 83% as singletons. V is TRBV6-1 and J is TRBJ2-6, with D unclear. The receptor was isolated from a man between 65 and 85 years old with urothelial cancer. The source material was PBMCs, sampled around atezolizumab (anti-PD-L1) treatment. Here the CDR3 DNA reads TGTGCCAGCAGTTCCGCCCAGATCCGAGTCCTGACTTTC. Amino acids: CASSSAQIRVLTF.